The text below deals with one T cell receptor beta chain. Its antigen remains unknown. This entry belongs to a study of lymphopenia after photon versus proton radiotherapy. Study-level results: In patients who died, overall survival fell as post-nadir TCR diversity dropped more. Only patients who died were analyzed for survival; proton advantage is unproven. Post-nadir diversity loss with photons came from oligoclonal expansion, particularly CD8+ Temra cells. Photon-treated patients lost naive T cells and TCR diversity; proton-treated stayed stable.

The CDR3 runs 15 residues. The ends lost 0 bases at V and 5 bases at J; junction bases unmatched: 7. Germline V lookup: CDR1 SGHRS, CDR2 YFSETQ. The assay was immunoSEQ multiplex PCR, and TCRdb's table has in-frame clones only and misses some. The sample has about 160,000 clones; approximately 86% are singletons. The rearrangement joins TRBV5-1 to TRBJ1-2, with TRBD1 matching 7 bases. This TCR was recovered from a man between 45 and 60 years old with gastric cancer. The sequencing here drew on peripheral blood, taken from a patient treated with photon-based radiotherapy. The CDR3 sequence: CASSLERGPRYGYTF. The CDR3 DNA reads TGCGCCAGCAGCTTGGAGAGGGGGCCCCGGTATGGCTACACCTTC.